This T cell receptor (beta chain) was captured in a study of T cells in Graves' hyperthyroidism and ophthalmopathy. Study-wide points: The model foresaw ophthalmopathy a median approximately 6.3 months prior to onset.

Criteria for exclusion of patients were uncontrolled infection, other autoimmune disease, pregnancy or lactation. Diagnoses used clinical symptoms, serum thyroxine and TRAb, thyroid ultrasound and orbital computed tomography. The sample, blood from the first hyperthyroidism diagnosis, precedes any ophthalmopathy symptoms. TCR beta CDR3 sequences were amplified from RNA transcripts. The HTBI primer set was used in a first-round RT-PCR of the TCR CDR3. MiXCR, run by TCRdb on the multiplex PCR reads, gives a single entry per CDR3 protein. Among under 450,000 distinct CDR3 sequences, roughly 17% were seen once, and the ten largest hold around a third. This clonotype has ten or more counts. Its antigen is as yet unknown. This TCR was sampled from a woman aged 25 to 39 with Graves' hyperthyroidism that later progressed to Graves' ophthalmopathy. Sequenced material: blood.

CDR3 coding DNA: TGTGCCAGCAGGCCGGGACCAGGACAGGGTGGATCCTATAATTCACCCCTCCACTTT. This gives the protein CASRPGPGQGGSYNSPLHF. J is TRBJ1-6 and V is TRBV27, with 8 nucleotides matching TRBD1. The CDR3 contains 19 residues. The junction had 14 bases not matched to a gene; V was cut back by 6 bases and J by 1 base. CDR1 and CDR2 (germline): MNHEY, SMNVEV (reference sequence).